Sequencing of this TCR beta chain was carried out in a study of cytomegalovirus exposure and HLA in healthy donors. Findings and caveats of the study: A link between a missense DCLRE1C variant and TCR beta V- and J-gene trimming emerged from a later analysis. Previously analyzed data showed that most TCR beta V segments were productive at a frequency of about 90% or about 30%.

As for the donors, each was a healthy bone marrow donor. With respect to this clone: Its specificity is unknown.

Primers for the PCR totalled 60 Vbeta and 13 Jbeta. This table comes from immunoSEQ multiplex PCR, and its TCRdb copy is limited to in-frame clones, with some not included. This sample's table has more than 200,000 clones. Germline CDR1 and CDR2: SGHNT and YYREEE (reference sequence). Trimming took 4 bases from V and 0 from J; bases not matched to a gene: 6. The length of the CDR3 is 16 residues. The sequenced material came from PBMCs. The TCR was taken from a woman in her twenties or thirties in good health and CMV-seropositive. The V and J genes are TRBV5-4 and TRBJ2-3; 9 bases match TRBD2. The CDR3 coding sequence is TGTGCCAGCAGCCTGCGACTAGCGGAGAGCACAGATACGCAGTATTTT. This sequence encodes CASSLRLAESTDTQYF.